This T cell receptor beta chain was profiled in a study of regulatory and conventional T cells in RAG deficiency. Findings and caveats of the study: Omenn patients showed >90% Treg-Tconv overlap and shorter CDR3 lengths. Control T-cell subsets had markedly higher Shannon entropy and lower Simpson indices than RAG-deficient patients. Omenn syndrome and CID/AS patients had roughly 100-fold fewer unique Treg TCR beta sequences, versus 8 to 10-fold elsewhere.

For this clone: What it recognizes is unknown.

The CDR3 spans 14 residues. Germline V lookup: CDR1 MNHEY, CDR2 SVGAGI. Deletions cut 2 bases from V and 2 bases from J, with 7 bases between. Conventional CD4+ T cells were sorted from blood as CD25-low CD127-high cells. The protocol was immunoSEQ multiplex PCR, while the TCRdb copy is restricted to in-frame clones and leaves out a portion. The sample lists under 35,000 clones, about 76% occurring once. The sample was also linked to a second study, of regulatory T cells. This second study says: The primer mix had 52 TRBV and 13 TRBJ primers. Skewed V and J usage and few unique V-J pairs marked patient repertoires, most in Tregs.

Input material: CD4+ effector T cells sorted from blood. The origin of this receptor is a human donor in good health. The V call is TRBV6-5, the J call TRBJ1-5; D ambiguous. The CDR3 here is CASSYEQGNQPQHF. CDR3 nucleotide sequence: TGTGCCAGCAGTTACGAACAAGGCAATCAGCCCCAGCATTTT.